These T cell receptor beta chains were read from a single sample in a study of blood T cell repertoires in COVID-19. Only in-frame clones appear in the TCRdb table, and some are missing; sequencing was by immunoSEQ multiplex PCR. The sample yields roughly 180,000 clones, around 85% seen once. Specimen: peripheral blood. These receptor sequences come from a man in his sixties who had recovered from COVID-19. The CDR3 runs from the conserved cysteine through the conserved F or W. The D gene is left open where the match is weak. Expanded clones get a size class; other rows say once, few or many, or leave the size out.

>TRBV6-5|-|TRBJ1-5|few
TGTGCCAGCAGTTCCCCCCGGGACAATCAGCCCCAGCATTTT
CASSSPRDNQPQHF
>TRBV7-3|-|TRBJ1-1|-
TGTGCCAGCAGCCCCGCGGGGAACACTGAAGCTTTCTTT
CASSPAGNTEAFF
>TRBV18|-|TRBJ1-2|-
TGTGCCAGCTCTCAGTCCTATGGCTACACCTTC
CASSQSYGYTF
>TRBV5-4|TRBD1|TRBJ1-1|-
TGTGCCAGCAGCTTGAAGACAGGGGTAGACACTGAAGCTTTCTTT
CASSLKTGVDTEAFF
>TRBV9|TRBD2|TRBJ2-7|-
TGTGCCAGCAGCCTCGGGACTAGCGATCCCTACGAGCAGTACTTC
CASSLGTSDPYEQYF
>TRBV10-3|-|TRBJ1-4|-
TGTGCCATCAGTGCCAACAGTGCAACTAATGAAAAACTGTTTTTT
CAISANSATNEKLFF
>TRBV5-6|TRBD1|TRBJ1-3|-
TGTGCCAGCAGCTACTTGGGAGCAGGGGGATCATCTGGAAACACCATATATTTT
CASSYLGAGGSSGNTIYF
>TRBV7-9|TRBD1|TRBJ1-3|-
TGTGCCAGCAGCGTACTCCGGACAGGGGACACCATATATTTT
CASSVLRTGDTIYF
>TRBV20-1|-|TRBJ2-2|once
TGCAGTGCTAGTCCCCTCGACAAACCCACCGGGGAGCTGTTTTTT
CSASPLDKPTGELFF
>TRBV9|-|TRBJ2-3|once
TGTGCCAGCAGCCCCCGTAATCCCCGGGACTGGACCACAGATACGCAGTATTTT
CASSPRNPRDWTTDTQYF
>TRBV7-8|-|TRBJ1-5|-
TGTGCCAGCAGTTCCGGGAGCGGGAATCAGCCCCAGCATTTT
CASSSGSGNQPQHF
>TRBV7-9|-|TRBJ1-3|-
TGTGCCAGCCAGGCCTCTGGAAACACCATATATTTT
CASQASGNTIYF
>TRBV5-6|-|TRBJ1-6|-
TGTGCCAGCAGCTTCTCAGGGCCCCCCCTCCACTTT
CASSFSGPPLHF
>TRBV18|TRBD1|TRBJ1-6|-
TGTGCCAGCTCACGACAGGGGCCTAATTCACCCCTCCACTTT
CASSRQGPNSPLHF
>TRBV28|-|TRBJ1-1|-
TGTGCCAGCACTTTCCCTGGGGCCTCGCTATACGCTGAAGCTTTCTTT
CASTFPGASLYAEAFF
>TRBV19|-|TRBJ1-5|-
TGTGCCAGTAGTCACGGTAGCAATCAGCCCCAGCATTTT
CASSHGSNQPQHF
>TRBV5-1|-|TRBJ2-7|-
TGCGCCAGCACAGCTTACTACGACAGGCGGTCCTACGAGCAGTACTTC
CASTAYYDRRSYEQYF
>TRBV11-2|-|TRBJ1-6|-
TGTGCCAGCAGCGTAGGGGACCGGGGGGGACCCCTCCACTTT
CASSVGDRGGPLHF
>TRBV7-2|-|TRBJ1-2|few
TGTGCCAGCAGCACAATCTCTAGGGGCTACACCTTC
CASSTISRGYTF
>TRBV19|-|TRBJ1-1|-
TGTGCCAGTAACAAAAATAGGGGAACGAACACTGAAGCTTTCTTT
CASNKNRGTNTEAFF
>TRBV6-6|TRBD2|TRBJ2-3|-
TGTGCCAGCAGTTCCCCGACTAGCCTCCCAGATACGCAGTATTTT
CASSSPTSLPDTQYF
>TRBV24-1|-|TRBJ1-1|-
TGTGCCACCAGTGACCCCCAGGGAAGGGGTGAAGCTTTCTTT
CATSDPQGRGEAFF
>TRBV18|TRBD2|TRBJ2-7|-
TGTGCCAGCTCACCGGGCGGGGGACTCTCCTACGAGCAGTACTTC
CASSPGGGLSYEQYF
>TRBV12-3/TRBV12-4|-|TRBJ1-1|-
TGTGCCAGCAGTTTTGCAGGGATCACTGAAGCTTTCTTT
CASSFAGITEAFF
>TRBV3-1/TRBV3-2|-|TRBJ2-5|few
TGTGCCAGCAGCCAGACTTTCCAAGAGACCCAGTACTTC
CASSQTFQETQYF
>TRBV6-5|TRBD2|TRBJ2-7|-
TGTGCCAGCAGCGGGGGGGACAATACCTACGAGCAGTACTTC
CASSGGDNTYEQYF
>TRBV7-2|TRBD1|TRBJ2-7|-
TGTGCCAGCAGCTTAGGGGGACAGGGAGCCTACGAGCAGTACTTC
CASSLGGQGAYEQYF
>TRBV5-4|TRBD1|TRBJ2-6|-
TGTGCCAGCAGCTTCTCGGACAGGGGGTATGGGGCCAACGTCCTGACTTTC
CASSFSDRGYGANVLTF
>TRBV2|-|TRBJ2-3|-
TGTGCCAGCAGTGAAGAGGCAGGCAGGGAATCAAATACGCAGTATTTT
CASSEEAGRESNTQYF
>TRBV30|-|TRBJ2-5|few
TGTGCCTGGAACGGACAGCAAGAGACCCAGTACTTC
CAWNGQQETQYF
>TRBV4-1|TRBD1|TRBJ2-7|-
TGCGCCAGCAGCCATCAACAGGGGTGGTACGAGCAGTACTTC
CASSHQQGWYEQYF
>TRBV19|-|TRBJ2-3|-
TGTGCCAGTAGTGGGGGGTTGGCAACAGATACGCAGTATTTT
CASSGGLATDTQYF
>TRBV5-1|TRBD1|TRBJ2-3|-
TGCGCCAGCAGCTTACAGGGGGCGCAAAGCACAGATACGCAGTATTTT
CASSLQGAQSTDTQYF